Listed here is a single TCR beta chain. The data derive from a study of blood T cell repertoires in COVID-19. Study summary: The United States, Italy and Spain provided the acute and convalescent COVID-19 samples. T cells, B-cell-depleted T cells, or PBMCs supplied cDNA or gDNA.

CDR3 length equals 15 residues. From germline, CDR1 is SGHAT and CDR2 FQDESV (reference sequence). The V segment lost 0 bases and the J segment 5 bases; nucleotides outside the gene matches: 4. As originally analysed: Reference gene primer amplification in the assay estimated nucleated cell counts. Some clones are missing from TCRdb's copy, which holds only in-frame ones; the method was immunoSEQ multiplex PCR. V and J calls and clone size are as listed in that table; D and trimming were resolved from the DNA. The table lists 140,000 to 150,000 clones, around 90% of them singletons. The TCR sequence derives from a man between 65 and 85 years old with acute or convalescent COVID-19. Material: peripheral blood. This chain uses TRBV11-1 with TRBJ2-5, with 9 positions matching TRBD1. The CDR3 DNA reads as TGTGCCAGCAGCTTAGCGCCGGGGACAGGGGAGACCCAGTACTTC. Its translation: CASSLAPGTGETQYF.